This T cell receptor beta chain was sequenced for a study of cytomegalovirus exposure and HLA in healthy donors. Looked up from germline, CDR1 is SGHTA and CDR2 is FQGTGA. V shed 4 bases and J 5 bases; nucleotides not matched to a gene: 5. The CDR3 is 14 amino acids. This clone was counted a few times. Primers: 60 Vbeta forward and 13 Jbeta reverse. The protocol was immunoSEQ multiplex PCR, while the TCRdb copy is restricted to in-frame clones and leaves out a portion. The sample has 130,000 to 150,000 clones, roughly 10% seen once; the top ten hold about 1.7%. The receptor was isolated from a male donor in good health and CMV-seronegative. Sequences were obtained from PBMCs. The chain joins TRBV7-3 to TRBJ1-1, with 9 bases identical to TRBD1. The CDR3 loop is CASSSQGAKTEAFF. CDR3 coding DNA: TGTGCCAGCAGCTCACAGGGGGCGAAGACTGAAGCTTTCTTT.